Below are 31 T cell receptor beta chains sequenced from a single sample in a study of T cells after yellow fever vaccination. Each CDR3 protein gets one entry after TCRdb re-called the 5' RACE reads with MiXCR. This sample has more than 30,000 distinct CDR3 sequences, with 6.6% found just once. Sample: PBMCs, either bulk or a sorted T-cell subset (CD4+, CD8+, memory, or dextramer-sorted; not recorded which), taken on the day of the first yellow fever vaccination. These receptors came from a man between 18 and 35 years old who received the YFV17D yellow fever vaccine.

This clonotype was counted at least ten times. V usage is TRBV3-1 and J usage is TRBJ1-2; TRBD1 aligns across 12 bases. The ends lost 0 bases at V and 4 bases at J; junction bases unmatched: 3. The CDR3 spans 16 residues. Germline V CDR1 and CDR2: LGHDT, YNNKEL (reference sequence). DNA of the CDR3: TGTGCCAGCAGCCAAGATTGGGACAGGGGGCTCTATGGCTACACCTTC. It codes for CASSQDWDRGLYGYTF.

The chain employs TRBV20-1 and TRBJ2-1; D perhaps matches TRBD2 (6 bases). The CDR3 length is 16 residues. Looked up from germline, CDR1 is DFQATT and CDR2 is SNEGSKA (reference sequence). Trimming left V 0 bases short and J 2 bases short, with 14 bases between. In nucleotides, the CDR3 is TGCAGTGCTAGAGAAGGGTGGGGAGGCACCTACAATGAGCAGTTCTTC. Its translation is CSAREGWGGTYNEQFF.

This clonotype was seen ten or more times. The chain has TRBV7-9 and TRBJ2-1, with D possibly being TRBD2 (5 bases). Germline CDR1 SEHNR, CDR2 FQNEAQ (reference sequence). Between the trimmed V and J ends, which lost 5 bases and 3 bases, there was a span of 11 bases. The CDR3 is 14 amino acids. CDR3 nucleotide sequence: TGTGCCAGCAGCCCGCCGGGGTACTACAATGAGCAGTTCTTC. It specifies CASSPPGYYNEQFF.

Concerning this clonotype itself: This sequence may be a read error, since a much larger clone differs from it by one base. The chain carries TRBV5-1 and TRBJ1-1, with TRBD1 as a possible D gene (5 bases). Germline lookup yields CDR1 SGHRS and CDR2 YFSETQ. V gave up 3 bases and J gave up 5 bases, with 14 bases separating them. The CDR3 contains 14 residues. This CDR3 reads CASSSQGAKTEAFF. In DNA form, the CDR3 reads TGCGCCAGCAGCTCCCAGGGCGCGAAGACTGAAGCTTTCTTT.

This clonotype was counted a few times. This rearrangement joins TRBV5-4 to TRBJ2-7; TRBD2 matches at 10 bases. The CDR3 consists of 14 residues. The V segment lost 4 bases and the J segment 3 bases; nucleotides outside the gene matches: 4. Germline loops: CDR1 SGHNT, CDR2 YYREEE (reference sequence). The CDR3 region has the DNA TGTGCCAGCAGCAGAGCGGGGGGGAACTACGAGCAGTACTTC. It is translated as CASSRAGGNYEQYF.

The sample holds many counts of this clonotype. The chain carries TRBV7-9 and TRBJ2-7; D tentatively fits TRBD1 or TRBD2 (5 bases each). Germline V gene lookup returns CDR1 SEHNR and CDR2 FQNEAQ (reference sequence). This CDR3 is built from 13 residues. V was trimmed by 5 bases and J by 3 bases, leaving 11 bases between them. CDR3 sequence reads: CASSPGQVYEQYF. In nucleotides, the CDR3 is TGTGCCAGCAGCCCGGGGCAGGTCTACGAGCAGTACTTC.

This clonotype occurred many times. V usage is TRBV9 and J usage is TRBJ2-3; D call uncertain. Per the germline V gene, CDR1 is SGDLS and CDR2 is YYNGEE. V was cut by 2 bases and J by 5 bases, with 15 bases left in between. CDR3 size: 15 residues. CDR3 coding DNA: TGTGCCAGCAGCGTCGGGCCCCAAGGCGGAGATACGCAGTATTTT. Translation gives CASSVGPQGGDTQYF.

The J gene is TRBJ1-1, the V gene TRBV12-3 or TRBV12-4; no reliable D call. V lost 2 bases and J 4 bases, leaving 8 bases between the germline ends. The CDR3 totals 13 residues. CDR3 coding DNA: TGTGCCAGCAGTTTAATCGAGATCACTGAAGCTTTCTTT. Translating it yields CASSLIEITEAFF.

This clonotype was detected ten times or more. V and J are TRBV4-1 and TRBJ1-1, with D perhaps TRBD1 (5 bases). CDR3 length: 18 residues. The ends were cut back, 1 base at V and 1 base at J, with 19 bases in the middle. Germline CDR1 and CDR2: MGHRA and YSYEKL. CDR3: CASSQGGASGRKNTEAFF. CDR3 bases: TGCGCCAGCAGCCAAGGAGGGGCGAGCGGCCGCAAGAACACTGAAGCTTTCTTT.

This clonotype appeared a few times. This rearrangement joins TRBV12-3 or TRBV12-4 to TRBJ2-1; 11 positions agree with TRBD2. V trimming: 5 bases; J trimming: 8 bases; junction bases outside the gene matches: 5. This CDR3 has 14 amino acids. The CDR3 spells CASSPTSGGDEQFF. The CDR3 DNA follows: TGTGCCAGCAGTCCCACTAGCGGGGGCGATGAGCAGTTCTTC.

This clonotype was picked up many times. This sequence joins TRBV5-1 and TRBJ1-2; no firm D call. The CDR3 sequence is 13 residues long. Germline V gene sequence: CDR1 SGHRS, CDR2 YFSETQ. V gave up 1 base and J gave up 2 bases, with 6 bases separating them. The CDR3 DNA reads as TGCGCCAGCAGCTTGAAGACAAACTATGGCTACACCTTC. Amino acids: CASSLKTNYGYTF.

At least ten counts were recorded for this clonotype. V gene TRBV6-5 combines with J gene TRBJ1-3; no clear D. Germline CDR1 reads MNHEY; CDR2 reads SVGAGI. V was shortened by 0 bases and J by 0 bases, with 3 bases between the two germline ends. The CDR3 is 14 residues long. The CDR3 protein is CASSYSNSGNTIYF. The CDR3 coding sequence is TGTGCCAGCAGTTACTCGAACTCTGGAAACACCATATATTTT.

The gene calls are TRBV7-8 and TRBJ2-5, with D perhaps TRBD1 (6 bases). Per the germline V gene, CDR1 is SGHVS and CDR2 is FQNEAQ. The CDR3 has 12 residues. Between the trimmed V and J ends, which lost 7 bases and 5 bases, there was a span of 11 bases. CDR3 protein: CASTPGEETQYF. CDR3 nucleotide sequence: TGTGCCAGCACCCCAGGGGAGGAGACCCAGTACTTC.

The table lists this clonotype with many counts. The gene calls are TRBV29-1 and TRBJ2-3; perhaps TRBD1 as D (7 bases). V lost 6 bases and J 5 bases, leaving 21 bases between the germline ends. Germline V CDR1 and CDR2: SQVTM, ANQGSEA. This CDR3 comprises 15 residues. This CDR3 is CSVEEADRRGDTQYF. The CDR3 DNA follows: TGCAGCGTCGAGGAGGCGGACAGGAGGGGAGATACGCAGTATTTT.

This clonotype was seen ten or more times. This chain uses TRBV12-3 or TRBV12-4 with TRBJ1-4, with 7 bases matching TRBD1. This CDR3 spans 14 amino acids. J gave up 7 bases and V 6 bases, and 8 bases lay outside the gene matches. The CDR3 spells CASSTEGAGEKLFF. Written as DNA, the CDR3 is TGTGCCAGCAGCACCGAGGGGGCTGGTGAAAAACTGTTTTTT.

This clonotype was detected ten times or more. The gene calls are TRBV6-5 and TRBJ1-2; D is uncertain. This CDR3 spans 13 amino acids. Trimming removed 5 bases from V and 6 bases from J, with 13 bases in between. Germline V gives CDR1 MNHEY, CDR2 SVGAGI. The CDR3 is CASSPLRMDGYTF. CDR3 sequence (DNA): TGTGCCAGCAGTCCCCTCCGAATGGATGGCTACACCTTC.

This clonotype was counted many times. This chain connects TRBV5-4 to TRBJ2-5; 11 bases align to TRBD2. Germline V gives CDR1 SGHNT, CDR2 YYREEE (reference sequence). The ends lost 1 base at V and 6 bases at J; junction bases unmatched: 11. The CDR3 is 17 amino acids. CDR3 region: CASSLWVSGGVEKTQYF. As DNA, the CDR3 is TGTGCCAGCAGCTTGTGGGTTAGCGGGGGGGTAGAAAAGACCCAGTACTTC.

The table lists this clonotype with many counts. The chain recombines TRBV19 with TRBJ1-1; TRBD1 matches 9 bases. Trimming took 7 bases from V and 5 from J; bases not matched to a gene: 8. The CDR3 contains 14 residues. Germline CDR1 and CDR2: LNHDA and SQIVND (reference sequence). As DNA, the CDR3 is TGTGCCAGTATGGCGGGGACAGGGAAGACTGAAGCTTTCTTT. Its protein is CASMAGTGKTEAFF.

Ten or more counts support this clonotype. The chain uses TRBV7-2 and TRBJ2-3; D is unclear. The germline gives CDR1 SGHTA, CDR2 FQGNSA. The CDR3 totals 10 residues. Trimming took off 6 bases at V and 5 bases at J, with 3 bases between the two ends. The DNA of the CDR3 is TGTGCCAGCAGTCAAGATACGCAGTATTTT. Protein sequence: CASSQDTQYF.

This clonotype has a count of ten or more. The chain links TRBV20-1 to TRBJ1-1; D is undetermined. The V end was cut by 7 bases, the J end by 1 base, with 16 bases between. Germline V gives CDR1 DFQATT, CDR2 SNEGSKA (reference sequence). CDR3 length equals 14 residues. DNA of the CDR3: TGCAGTGTCCTAAGTGCGGGTACGAACACTGAAGCTTTCTTT. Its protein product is CSVLSAGTNTEAFF.

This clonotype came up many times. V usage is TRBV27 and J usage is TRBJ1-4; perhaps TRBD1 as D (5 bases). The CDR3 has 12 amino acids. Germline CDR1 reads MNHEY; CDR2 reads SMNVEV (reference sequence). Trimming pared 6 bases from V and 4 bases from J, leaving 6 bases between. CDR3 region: CASRGVNEKLFF. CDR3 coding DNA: TGTGCCAGCAGGGGGGTTAATGAAAAACTGTTTTTT. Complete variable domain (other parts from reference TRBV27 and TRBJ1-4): EAQVTQNPRYLITVTGKKLTVTCSQNMNHEYMSWYRQDPGLGLRQIYYSMNVEVTDKGDVPEGYKVSRKEKRNFPLILESPSPNQTSLYFCASRGVNEKLFFGSGTQLSVL.

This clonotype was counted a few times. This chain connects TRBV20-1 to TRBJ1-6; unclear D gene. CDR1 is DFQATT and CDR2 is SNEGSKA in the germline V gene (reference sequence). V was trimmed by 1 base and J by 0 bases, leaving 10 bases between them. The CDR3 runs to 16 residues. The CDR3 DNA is TGCAGTGCTAGAGTTGGGGTGTCCTCCTATAATTCACCCCTCCACTTT. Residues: CSARVGVSSYNSPLHF.

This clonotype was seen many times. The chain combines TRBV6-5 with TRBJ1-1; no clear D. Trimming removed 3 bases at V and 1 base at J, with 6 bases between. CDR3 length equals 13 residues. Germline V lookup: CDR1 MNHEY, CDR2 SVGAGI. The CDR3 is CASSYGENTEAFF. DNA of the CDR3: TGTGCCAGCAGTTATGGTGAGAACACTGAAGCTTTCTTT.

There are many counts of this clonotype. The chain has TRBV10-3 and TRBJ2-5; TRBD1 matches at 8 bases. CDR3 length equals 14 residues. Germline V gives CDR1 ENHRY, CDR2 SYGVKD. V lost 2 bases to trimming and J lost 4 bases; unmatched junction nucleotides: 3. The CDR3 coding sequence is TGTGCCATCAGTGAGGACAGGGGTATAGAGACCCAGTACTTC. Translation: CAISEDRGIETQYF.

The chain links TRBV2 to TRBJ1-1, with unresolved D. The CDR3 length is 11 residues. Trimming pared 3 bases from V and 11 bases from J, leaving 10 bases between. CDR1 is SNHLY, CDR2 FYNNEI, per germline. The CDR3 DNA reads TGTGCCAGCAGTGAGTCTATGAGGGCTTTCTTT. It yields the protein CASSESMRAFF.

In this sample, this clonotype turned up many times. The CDR3 here is CASSTQTSGGDTQYF. The DNA for the CDR3 is TGCGCCAGCAGCACTCAGACTAGCGGGGGGGATACGCAGTATTTT. This chain joins TRBV5-1 and TRBJ2-3; 13 bases map to TRBD2. CDR1 and CDR2 from the germline V gene are SGHRS and YFSETQ. J was trimmed by 6 bases and V by 4 bases; bases with no gene match: 5. This CDR3 has 15 amino acids.

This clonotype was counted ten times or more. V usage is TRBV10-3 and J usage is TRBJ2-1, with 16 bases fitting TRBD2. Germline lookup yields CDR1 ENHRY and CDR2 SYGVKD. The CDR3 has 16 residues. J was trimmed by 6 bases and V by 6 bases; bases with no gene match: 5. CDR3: CAIRGTSGGAINEQFF. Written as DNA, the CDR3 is TGTGCCATCAGGGGGACTAGCGGGGGGGCAATCAATGAGCAGTTCTTC.

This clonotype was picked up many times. The DNA for the CDR3 is TGTGCCAGCAGTTACTCGACGAGACATAATTCACCCCTCCACTTT. Translating gives CASSYSTRHNSPLHF. The chain couples TRBV6-5 to TRBJ1-6; D not resolved. This CDR3 region has 15 residues. Trimming stripped 0 bases from V and 5 bases from J, with 8 bases between. The V gene's germline CDR1 is MNHEY and CDR2 SVGAGI.

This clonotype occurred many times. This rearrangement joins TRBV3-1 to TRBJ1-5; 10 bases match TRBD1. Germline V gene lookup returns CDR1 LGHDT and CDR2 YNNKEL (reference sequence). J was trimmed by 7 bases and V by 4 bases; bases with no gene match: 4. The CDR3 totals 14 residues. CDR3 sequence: CASSRGQGSQPQHF. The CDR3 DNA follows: TGTGCCAGCAGCCGGGGACAGGGGAGCCAGCCCCAGCATTTT.

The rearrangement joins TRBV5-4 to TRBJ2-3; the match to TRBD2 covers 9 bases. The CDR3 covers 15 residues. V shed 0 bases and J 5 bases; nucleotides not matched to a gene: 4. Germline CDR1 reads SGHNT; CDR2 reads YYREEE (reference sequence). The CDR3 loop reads CASSLGLADRDTQYF. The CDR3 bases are TGTGCCAGCAGCTTGGGACTAGCGGACAGAGATACGCAGTATTTT.

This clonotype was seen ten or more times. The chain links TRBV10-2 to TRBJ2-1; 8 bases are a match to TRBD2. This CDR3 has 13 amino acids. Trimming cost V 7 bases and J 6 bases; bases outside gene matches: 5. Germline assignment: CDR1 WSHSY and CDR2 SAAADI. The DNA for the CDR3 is TGCGCCAGCAAGGCTAGCGGGCCCAATGAGCAGTTCTTC. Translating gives CASKASGPNEQFF.